This T cell receptor (beta chain) was sequenced in a study of OX40 agonist ivuxolimab in advanced cancers. The wider study: Patients received ivuxolimab, an intravenous treatment, every 2 weeks at 0.01 to 10 mg/kg. Study observations and caveats: The average count of expanded clones was higher among CD8+ T cells than among CD4+.

As concerns this clone: Its specificity is not known.

Samples of blood were obtained at baseline, on cycle 4 day 1, and on cycle 7 day 1. Method: immunoSEQ multiplex PCR; TCRdb's copy keeps in-frame clones and lacks some. The sample has roughly 74,000 clones; approximately 95% are singletons. Germline V gives CDR1 WSHSY, CDR2 SAAADI. The CDR3 sequence is 13 residues long. Trimming took 4 bases from V and 2 from J; bases not matched to a gene: 1. This sequence joins TRBV10-2 and TRBJ1-1; 7 positions agree with TRBD1. This sequence originates from an adult with an advanced solid tumor such as melanoma, head and neck, liver or kidney cancer. Material: CD4+ or CD8+ T cells sorted from blood, obtained in a trial of the OX40 agonist ivuxolimab. The CDR3 spells CASSGDSNTEAFF. DNA for the CDR3: TGCGCCAGCAGTGGGGACAGCAACACTGAAGCTTTCTTT.